This T cell receptor beta chain was recorded in a study of blood T cell repertoires in COVID-19. On the study more broadly: Italy, Spain and the United States were the sources of the convalescent and acute COVID-19 samples.

Germline V CDR1 and CDR2: SNHLY, FYNNEI. V was cut by 4 bases and J by 0 bases, with 10 bases left in between. The CDR3 is made up of 15 amino acids. The data were produced by immunoSEQ multiplex PCR, yet TCRdb's version contains in-frame clones alone and is incomplete. The sample records just over 95,000 clones, more than 75% being singletons. This sequence joins TRBV2 and TRBJ1-3, with D maybe TRBD1 (6 bases). The receptor was derived from a man older than 75 with acute or convalescent COVID-19. Sequences were obtained from peripheral blood. CDR3 residues: CASSGAGASGNTIYF. CDR3 in DNA: TGTGCCAGCAGTGGGGCAGGGGCCTCTGGAAACACCATATATTTT.